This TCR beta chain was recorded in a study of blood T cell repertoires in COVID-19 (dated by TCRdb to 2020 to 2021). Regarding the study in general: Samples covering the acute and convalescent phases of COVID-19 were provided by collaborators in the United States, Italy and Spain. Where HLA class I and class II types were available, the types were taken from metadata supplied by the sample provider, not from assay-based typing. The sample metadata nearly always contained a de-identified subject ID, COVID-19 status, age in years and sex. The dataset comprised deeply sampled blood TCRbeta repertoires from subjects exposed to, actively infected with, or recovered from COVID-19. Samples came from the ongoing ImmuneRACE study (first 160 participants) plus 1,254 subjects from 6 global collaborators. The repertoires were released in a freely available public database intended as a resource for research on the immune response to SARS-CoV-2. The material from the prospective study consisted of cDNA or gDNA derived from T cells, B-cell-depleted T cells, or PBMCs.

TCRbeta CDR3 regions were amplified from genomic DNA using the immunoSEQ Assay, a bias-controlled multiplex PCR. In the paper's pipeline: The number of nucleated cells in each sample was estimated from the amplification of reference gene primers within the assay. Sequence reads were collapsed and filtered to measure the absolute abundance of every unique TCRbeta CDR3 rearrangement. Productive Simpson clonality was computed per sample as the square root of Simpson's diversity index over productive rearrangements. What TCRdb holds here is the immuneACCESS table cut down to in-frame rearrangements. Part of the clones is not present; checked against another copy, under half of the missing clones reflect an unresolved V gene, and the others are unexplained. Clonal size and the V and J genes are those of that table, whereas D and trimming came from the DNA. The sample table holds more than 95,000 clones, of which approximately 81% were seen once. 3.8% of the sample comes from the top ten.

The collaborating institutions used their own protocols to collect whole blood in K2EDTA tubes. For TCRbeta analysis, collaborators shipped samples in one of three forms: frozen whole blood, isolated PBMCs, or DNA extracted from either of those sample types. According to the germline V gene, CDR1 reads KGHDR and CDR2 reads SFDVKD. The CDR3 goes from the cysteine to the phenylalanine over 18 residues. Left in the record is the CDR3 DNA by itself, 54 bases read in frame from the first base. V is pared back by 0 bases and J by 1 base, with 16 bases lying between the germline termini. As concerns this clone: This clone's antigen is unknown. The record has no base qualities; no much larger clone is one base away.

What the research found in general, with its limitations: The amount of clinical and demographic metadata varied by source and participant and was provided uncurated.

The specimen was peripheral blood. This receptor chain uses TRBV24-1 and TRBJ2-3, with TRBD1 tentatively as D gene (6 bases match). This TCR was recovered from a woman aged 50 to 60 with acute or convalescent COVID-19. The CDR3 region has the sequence CATSDLGRGELGTDTQYF. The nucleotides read TGTGCCACCAGTGATTTGGGCAGGGGCGAGTTGGGCACAGATACGCAGTATTTT.